Below, one T cell receptor beta chain is given with its context. Its antigen is still unknown. The read ends 3 residues shy of where the CDR3 ends; the end is completed using the germline J gene. Method: immunoSEQ multiplex PCR; TCRdb's copy keeps in-frame clones and lacks some. The listing contains tens of thousands of clones. This sample was included in a study of Tregs in tolerant kidney transplant recipients. J lost 2 bases, V lost 8 bases, and 6 bases had no gene match. Germline loops: CDR1 SNHLY, CDR2 FYNNEI. The CDR3 totals 14 residues. Overall study findings and caveats: For some patients, primers changed over time, blocking nucleotide-level comparison. This study did not directly address biological reproducibility.

Recipients received nonmyeloablative bone marrow transplants from related graft donors, with transient mixed chimerism. The chain carries TRBV2 and TRBJ2-1; TRBD2 agrees at 7 bases. This material consisted of CD4+ T cells from blood (PBMCs), taken 24 months after the transplant. The TCR comes from a human patient who received a combined kidney and bone marrow transplant. Some T cells may trace back to the graft donor. CDR3 protein: CASLSGFAYNEQFF. The CDR3 bases that were read are TGTGCCAGCCTTAGCGGGTTCGCCTACAATGAG.